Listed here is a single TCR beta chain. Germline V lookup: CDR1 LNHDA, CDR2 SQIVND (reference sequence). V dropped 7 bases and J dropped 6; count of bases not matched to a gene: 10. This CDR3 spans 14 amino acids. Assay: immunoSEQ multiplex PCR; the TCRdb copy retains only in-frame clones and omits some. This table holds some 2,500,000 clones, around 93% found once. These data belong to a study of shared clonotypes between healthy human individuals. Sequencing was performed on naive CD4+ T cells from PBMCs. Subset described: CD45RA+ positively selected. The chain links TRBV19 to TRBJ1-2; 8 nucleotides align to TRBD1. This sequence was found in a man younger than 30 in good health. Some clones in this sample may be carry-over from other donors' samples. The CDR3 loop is CASTPRDRIHGYTF. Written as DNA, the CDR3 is TGTGCCAGTACCCCCCGGGACAGGATACATGGCTACACCTTC. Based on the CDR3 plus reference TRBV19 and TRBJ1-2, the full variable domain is DGGITQSPKYLFRKEGQNVTLSCEQNLNHDAMYWYRQDPGQGLRLIYYSQIVNDFQKGDIAEGYSVSREKKESFPLTVTSAQKNPTAFYLCASTPRDRIHGYTFGSGTRLTVV.